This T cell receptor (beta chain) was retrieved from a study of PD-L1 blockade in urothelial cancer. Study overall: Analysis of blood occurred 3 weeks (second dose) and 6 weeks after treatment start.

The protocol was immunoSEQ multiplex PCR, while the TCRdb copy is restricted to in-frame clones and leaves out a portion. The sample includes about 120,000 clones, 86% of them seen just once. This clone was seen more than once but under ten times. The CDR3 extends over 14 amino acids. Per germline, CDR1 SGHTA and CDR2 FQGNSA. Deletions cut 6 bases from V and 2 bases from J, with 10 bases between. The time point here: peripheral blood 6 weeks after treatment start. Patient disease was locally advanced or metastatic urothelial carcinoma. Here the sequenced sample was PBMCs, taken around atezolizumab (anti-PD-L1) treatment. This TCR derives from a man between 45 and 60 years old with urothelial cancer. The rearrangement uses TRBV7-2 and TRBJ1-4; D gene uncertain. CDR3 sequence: CASRSGSTNEKLFF. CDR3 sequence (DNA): TGTGCCAGCAGATCGGGATCGACTAATGAAAAACTGTTTTTT.